One T cell receptor beta chain is described in this entry. Its specificity is unknown. Germline assignment: CDR1 MNHEY and CDR2 SVGAGI. V shed 1 base and J 6 bases; nucleotides not matched to a gene: 7. This CDR3 comprises 16 residues. Each donor gave one heparinised blood draw averaging around 0.12 L. The sample is drawn from a study of beta chain features in type 1 diabetes. Notes on the study in general: cDNA sequencing could over-represent cells with high TCR expression. Within each of all four CD4+ subsets, Type 1 diabetes patients had TCRB CDR3s that were moderately but significantly shorter. PCR might preferentially amplify shorter templates, equally in patients and controls. More deletions and fewer insertions at VDJ junctions were seen in type 1 diabetes patients.

All of the isolated RNA was reverse transcribed, so expressed TCRB transcripts were sequenced. Libraries were prepared by immunoSEQ multiplex PCR; TCRdb keeps only in-frame clonotypes and omits some of them. The table includes more than 300,000 clones, over 8.5% detected once. This chain connects TRBV6-5 to TRBJ2-3; 10 bases align to TRBD2. The receptor comes from a young man with type 1 diabetes. Sequenced: central memory CD4+ T cells from blood. The CDR3 sequence: CASSYYRGSGRDTQYF. The DNA for the CDR3 is TGTGCCAGCAGTTACTATCGTGGTAGCGGGAGGGATACGCAGTATTTT.